This T cell receptor (beta chain) was retrieved from a study of regulatory T cells in long-lasting Graves disease. V was pared by 4 bases and J by 2 bases, with 11 bases between. Germline loops: CDR1 SGHNT, CDR2 YENEEA. The CDR3 sequence is 15 residues long. Noted time point: persistent/refractory GD, antithyroid drugs over 5 years with positive TRAb. With RNA extracted from PBMCs as input, the TCR library was made. Researchers made TCR beta libraries by using iRepertoire HTBI primers and running Arm-PCR on CDR3 regions. TCRdb recomputed calls from the multiplex PCR reads with MiXCR, one row per CDR3 protein. Of 400,000 to 600,000 distinct CDR3 sequences detected, approximately 21% appear once; the ten largest clones hold roughly 6.9%. In this sample, this clonotype turned up a few times.

Sequences were derived from peripheral blood mononuclear cells (PBMCs), sampled when the disease was refractory, from a patient treated with antithyroid drugs. This chain connects TRBV11-3 to TRBJ2-2, with D perhaps TRBD2 (6 bases). This sequence originates from a female donor with Graves disease. CDR3 coding DNA: TGTGCCAGCAGCTCCGGGGGTACCAACACCGGGGAGCTGTTTTTT. Translating gives CASSSGGTNTGELFF.